These 23 T cell receptor beta chains share one sample of origin, sequenced in a study of identical twins. Each CDR3 protein gets one entry after TCRdb re-called the 5' RACE reads with MiXCR. The sample lists 200,000 to 300,000 distinct CDR3 sequences, 6% to 8% occurring once. This sample also belongs to another study, concerning yellow fever vaccine responses in identical twins.

Input material: CD8+ T cells sorted from blood. The receptors originated from a woman younger than 30 in good health.

This clonotype has at least ten counts. CDR3 amino acids: CASSQDSTDTQYF. The CDR3 nucleotides are TGTGCCAGCAGCCAAGATAGCACAGATACGCAGTATTTT. This chain uses TRBV3-1 with TRBJ2-3; D remains ambiguous. CDR3 length: 13 residues. Germline-derived CDR1 and CDR2 are LGHDT and YNNKEL (reference sequence). V lost 0 bases and J 0 bases, leaving 1 base between the germline ends.

This clonotype was picked up many times. V usage is TRBV29-1 and J usage is TRBJ2-2; 11 bases are a match to TRBD2. The CDR3 totals 16 residues. V trimming: 5 bases; J trimming: 1 base; junction bases outside the gene matches: 6. CDR1 is SQVTM and CDR2 is ANQGSEA in the germline V gene. DNA for the CDR3: TGCAGCGTTAAACTAGCGGGGGTGCAGAACACCGGGGAGCTGTTTTTT. Translating gives CSVKLAGVQNTGELFF.

This clonotype has a count of ten or more. The DNA of the CDR3 is TGCGCCAGCAGCCAAGAACTAGCGGGAGATATGTACGAGCAGTACTTC. Amino acid sequence: CASSQELAGDMYEQYF. The chain has TRBV4-1 and TRBJ2-7; 11 positions agree with TRBD2. Germline V CDR1 and CDR2: MGHRA, YSYEKL. The CDR3 spans 16 residues. V was pared by 0 bases and J by 4 bases, with 5 bases of the junction left unmatched.

This clonotype was counted only a few times. This sequence joins TRBV9 and TRBJ2-1; 7 bases match TRBD2. The germline gives CDR1 SGDLS, CDR2 YYNGEE. The J segment lost 7 bases and the V segment lost 7 bases, leaving 5 bases of the junction unmatched. This CDR3 comprises 12 residues. CDR3 protein: CASRGGSNEQFF. The CDR3 bases are TGTGCCAGCCGGGGCGGGAGTAATGAGCAGTTCTTC.

V and J are TRBV7-9 and TRBJ2-7; a possible D gene is TRBD2 (5 bases). Germline CDR1 and CDR2: SEHNR and FQNEAQ (reference sequence). V gave up 4 bases and J gave up 3 bases, with 19 bases separating them. The CDR3 sequence is 16 residues long. The CDR3 protein is CASSSTYPSAGYEQYF. In DNA form, the CDR3 reads TGTGCCAGCAGCTCTACGTACCCCAGTGCGGGCTACGAGCAGTACTTC.

At least ten counts were recorded for this clonotype. In DNA, the CDR3 is TGTGCCAGCAGTTCAAATAAGGGGGGCCAGCCCCAGCATTTT. This translates into CASSSNKGGQPQHF. This chain connects TRBV27 to TRBJ1-5; maybe TRBD1 (6 bases). Trimming shortened V by 4 bases and J by 7 bases, and 14 bases separated the two germline ends. CDR3 length equals 14 residues. Germline V gene data show CDR1 as MNHEY and CDR2 as SMNVEV (reference sequence).

This clonotype showed up just a few times. V and J are TRBV11-2 and TRBJ2-5, with D perhaps matching TRBD2 (6 bases). The V end lost 2 bases, the J end lost 2 bases, and 12 bases lay between the germline ends. The CDR3 consists of 15 residues. Per the germline V gene, CDR1 is SGHAT and CDR2 is FQNNGV. The CDR3 nucleotides are TGTGCCAGCAGCTTACCTGGAGGGAAACAAGAGACCCAGTACTTC. It translates to CASSLPGGKQETQYF.

This chain connects TRBV10-3 to TRBJ2-4; D possibly corresponds to TRBD2 (6 bases). The CDR3 runs 15 residues. Germline V CDR1 and CDR2: ENHRY, SYGVKD. Trimming removed 3 bases at V and 2 bases at J, with 11 bases between. The CDR3 spells CAISDPGVPKNIQYF. CDR3 nucleotides: TGTGCCATCAGTGATCCGGGAGTTCCCAAAAACATTCAGTACTTC.

This clonotype was picked up a small number of times. The chain recombines TRBV11-3 with TRBJ2-1, with 9 bases identical to TRBD2. Looked up from germline, CDR1 is SGHNT and CDR2 is YENEEA. Germline trimming cut 0 bases from V and 6 bases from J; bases unmatched to any gene: 9. This CDR3 spans 17 amino acids. The CDR3, as DNA: TGTGCCAGCAGCTTAGATCACGCTAGCGGGATTTCCAATGAGCAGTTCTTC. Its protein is CASSLDHASGISNEQFF. The whole variable domain, filled in from reference TRBV11-3 and TRBJ2-1, reads EAGVVQSPRYKIIEKKQPVAFWCNPISGHNTLYWYLQNLGQGPELLIRYENEEAVDDSQLPKDRFSAERLKGVDSTLKIQPAELGDSAVYLCASSLDHASGISNEQFFGPGTRLTVL.

This chain uses TRBV18 with TRBJ2-1, with 11 bases fitting TRBD2. The J segment lost 2 bases and the V segment lost 2 bases, leaving 5 bases of the junction unmatched. There are 17 residues in the CDR3. Per the germline V gene, CDR1 is KGHSH and CDR2 is LQKENI. The CDR3 bases are TGTGCCAGCTCACCATCAACTAGCGGGAGTCCCTACAATGAGCAGTTCTTC. Translating gives CASSPSTSGSPYNEQFF. Full variable domain (rest looked up from reference TRBV18 and TRBJ2-1): NAGVMQNPRHLVRRRGQEARLRCSPMKGHSHVYWYRQLPEEGLKFMVYLQKENIIDESGMPKERFSAEFPKEGPSILRIQQVVRGDSAAYFCASSPSTSGSPYNEQFFGPGTRLTVL.

The J gene is TRBJ2-2, the V gene TRBV6-2 or TRBV6-3, with D unresolved. CDR1 is MNHEY, CDR2 SVGEGT, per germline. Trimming cost V 2 bases and J 6 bases, with 13 bases left between them. The CDR3 totals 15 residues. This chain's CDR3 is CASSYGVDYSGELFF. The CDR3, as DNA: TGTGCCAGCAGTTACGGTGTGGATTACTCCGGGGAGCTGTTTTTT.

Ten or more counts support this clonotype. V usage is TRBV28 and J usage is TRBJ1-1; D not certain. The germline CDR1 and CDR2 sequences are MDHEN and SYDVKM. Trimming took off 2 bases at V and 8 bases at J, with 12 bases between the two ends. This CDR3 region has 13 residues. The CDR3 is CASSLDGAAEAFF. The DNA for the CDR3 is TGTGCCAGCAGTTTAGACGGCGCGGCAGAAGCTTTCTTT. Variable domain in full (rest from reference TRBV28 and TRBJ1-1): DVKVTQSSRYLVKRTGEKVFLECVQDMDHENMFWYRQDPGLGLRLIYFSYDVKMKEKGDIPEGYSVSREKKERFSLILESASTNQTSMYLCASSLDGAAEAFFGQGTRLTVV.

The table lists this clonotype with a few counts. V and J are TRBV28 and TRBJ2-1; TRBD1 matches at 8 bases. The CDR3 covers 15 residues. The trim removed 3 bases at V and 6 bases at J, leaving 7 bases unmatched. Germline values: CDR1 MDHEN, CDR2 SYDVKM. This chain's CDR3 is CASSFRTGPANEQFF. The CDR3 bases are TGTGCCAGCAGTTTTCGGACAGGGCCTGCCAATGAGCAGTTCTTC.

This clonotype was seen many times. The rearrangement joins TRBV7-8 to TRBJ1-1, with 9 bases matching TRBD1. Germline CDR1 and CDR2: SGHVS and FQNEAQ. The junction had 5 bases not matched to a gene; V was cut back by 2 bases and J by 4 bases. The CDR3 is 15 amino acids. The CDR3 DNA reads TGTGCCAGCAGCTTATCCGGGACAGGGCTCACTGAAGCTTTCTTT. Its translation: CASSLSGTGLTEAFF.

This clonotype was picked up a small number of times. This chain joins TRBV7-9 and TRBJ1-2; 8 bases fit TRBD1. The V segment lost 5 bases and the J segment 6 bases; nucleotides outside the gene matches: 5. The CDR3 extends over 13 amino acids. In germline, CDR1 is SEHNR, CDR2 FQNEAQ (reference sequence). The CDR3 is CASSPTGGDGYTF. CDR3 sequence (DNA): TGTGCCAGCAGCCCAACAGGGGGGGATGGCTACACCTTC.

This clonotype was found a few times. The chain couples TRBV7-2 to TRBJ1-1; 9 bases line up with TRBD1. The CDR3 consists of 17 residues. V dropped 1 base and J dropped 1; count of bases not matched to a gene: 7. CDR1 is SGHTA and CDR2 is FQGNSA in the germline V gene. The CDR3, as DNA: TGTGCCAGCAGCTTAGGACGGACAGGGGACGGGAACACTGAAGCTTTCTTT. This encodes CASSLGRTGDGNTEAFF.

V and J are TRBV20-1 and TRBJ2-3; D call uncertain. Trimming pared 6 bases from V and 1 base from J, leaving 11 bases between. Germline CDR1 DFQATT, CDR2 SNEGSKA (reference sequence). The CDR3 runs 13 residues. CDR3 sequence (DNA): TGCAGTGCCATCCCTTCCCGCACAGATACGCAGTATTTT. Translating it yields CSAIPSRTDTQYF.

The chain couples TRBV6-6 to TRBJ2-2; D gene ambiguous. This CDR3 spans 10 amino acids. V gave up 10 bases and J gave up 8 bases, with 8 bases separating them. Per germline, CDR1 MNHNY and CDR2 SVGAGI (reference sequence). CDR3 sequence: CATMGGELFF. CDR3 DNA sequence: TGTGCCACCATGGGGGGGGAGCTGTTTTTT.

This clonotype showed up many times. The genes are TRBV7-9 and TRBJ2-5; weak D call: TRBD2 (6 bases). CDR3 size: 15 residues. Trimming cost V 3 bases and J 1 base, with 12 bases left between them. From germline, CDR1 is SEHNR and CDR2 FQNEAQ (reference sequence). DNA for the CDR3: TGTGCCAGCAGCTTCGGGGCGGGGATCCAAGAGACCCAGTACTTC. Amino acid sequence: CASSFGAGIQETQYF.

In this sample, this clonotype turned up many times. The V call is TRBV7-8, the J call TRBJ2-5; 10 bases match TRBD2. This CDR3 has 17 amino acids. V was pared by 0 bases and J by 1 base, with 5 bases of the junction left unmatched. Germline CDR1 reads SGHVS; CDR2 reads FQNEAQ. The CDR3 is CASSLALAGGLQETQYF. The DNA for the CDR3 is TGTGCCAGCAGCTTAGCTTTAGCGGGGGGTCTCCAAGAGACCCAGTACTTC. Looking up the rest from reference TRBV7-8 and TRBJ2-5 gives the full variable domain: GAGVSQSPRYKVAKRGQDVALRCDPISGHVSLFWYQQALGQGPEFLTYFQNEAQLDKSGLPSDRFFAERPEGSVSTLKIQRTQQEDSAVYLCASSLALAGGLQETQYFGPGTRLLVL.

This clonotype showed up many times. The chain has TRBV29-1 and TRBJ2-7; possibly TRBD1 for D (7 bases). Looked up from germline, CDR1 is SQVTM and CDR2 is ANQGSEA. This CDR3 is built from 15 residues. V was pared by 2 bases and J by 3 bases, with 17 bases between. For the CDR3, the DNA is TGCAGCGTTGAACATGCAGGGGGACTCCACTACGAGCAGTACTTC. It translates to CSVEHAGGLHYEQYF.

This clonotype was seen many times. The chain employs TRBV29-1 and TRBJ2-1, with D possibly being TRBD1 (6 bases). Germline V lookup: CDR1 SQVTM, CDR2 ANQGSEA. The length of the CDR3 is 15 residues. The V end lost 7 bases, the J end lost 7 bases, and 23 bases lay between the germline ends. CDR3 region: CSDYRAITLINEQFF. As DNA, the CDR3 is TGCAGCGACTACAGGGCTATCACCTTAATAAATGAGCAGTTCTTC.

The chain has TRBV28 and TRBJ2-2; the match to TRBD2 covers 12 bases. Unmatched junction bases numbered 14, after V lost 7 bases and J lost 2 bases. CDR3 length equals 19 residues. Germline loops: CDR1 MDHEN, CDR2 SYDVKM. The DNA of the CDR3 is TGTGCCAGCACCCCCGGGACGGAGGGACTAGCGGGTAACACCGGGGAGCTGTTTTTT. It encodes CASTPGTEGLAGNTGELFF.